A single sample is the source of the 31 T cell receptor beta chains below, sequenced in a study of blood T cells in healthy people across ages. A J-beta primer mix and a sample-barcoded 5' primer were used in a second PCR of about 7 to 11 cycles. TCRdb called the 5' RACE reads again in MiXCR, with one record for every CDR3 protein. The table shows approximately 800,000 distinct CDR3 sequences, with more than 35% occurring only once. What was sequenced was blood. Receptors originate from a man older than 75 in good health.

The rearrangement uses TRBV27 and TRBJ2-7, with D maybe TRBD2 (5 bases). V dropped 7 bases and J dropped 2 bases, with 15 bases sitting between them. Germline assignment: CDR1 MNHEY and CDR2 SMNVEV (reference sequence). This CDR3 spans 14 amino acids. The CDR3, as DNA: TGTGCCAGCAAGGGCGGGTTCCCAACCTACGAGCAGTACTTC. This translates into CASKGGFPTYEQYF.

This chain links TRBV20-1 with TRBJ2-3; D ambiguous. CDR1 and CDR2 from the germline V gene are DFQATT and SNEGSKA (reference sequence). V dropped 7 bases and J dropped 8 bases, with 16 bases sitting between them. The CDR3 has 12 residues. The CDR3 reads CSVFRSESTQYF. In DNA, the CDR3 is TGCAGTGTTTTCAGGAGTGAAAGTACGCAGTATTTT.

This chain connects TRBV7-2 to TRBJ2-3, with 12 nucleotides matching TRBD2. The V gene's germline CDR1 is SGHTA and CDR2 FQGNSA. The V segment lost 5 bases and the J segment 1 base; nucleotides outside the gene matches: 7. The CDR3 sequence is 17 residues long. Written as DNA, the CDR3 is TGTGCCAGCAGCAAACGGACTAGCGGGATTGGCACAGATACGCAGTATTTT. Residues: CASSKRTSGIGTDTQYF.

This chain links TRBV7-6 with TRBJ2-5; 9 nucleotides line up with TRBD2. CDR3 length: 15 residues. Germline trimming cut 5 bases from V and 5 bases from J; bases unmatched to any gene: 9. From germline, CDR1 is SGHVS and CDR2 FNYEAQ. In DNA, the CDR3 is TGTGCCAGCAGCCCCGGGACTAGCTTTACGGAGACCCAGTACTTC. This sequence encodes CASSPGTSFTETQYF. Filled out from reference TRBV7-6 and TRBJ2-5, the complete variable domain reads GAGVSQSPRYKVTKRGQDVALRCDPISGHVSLYWYRQALGQGPEFLTYFNYEAQQDKSGLPNDRFSAERPEGSISTLTIQRTEQRDSAMYRCASSPGTSFTETQYFGPGTRLLVL.

CDR3 bases: TGTGCCAGCAGCTTGGTAGAGGGATCCAGCACAGATACGCAGTATTTT. The encoded protein is CASSLVEGSSTDTQYF. The chain links TRBV5-5 to TRBJ2-3; a weak D match, TRBD2 (5 bases). Trimming removed 0 bases from V and 0 bases from J, with 11 bases in between. The CDR3 spans 16 residues. Germline V gene data show CDR1 as SGHKS and CDR2 as YYEKEE (reference sequence). Using reference TRBV5-5 and TRBJ2-3 for the parts outside the CDR3, the full variable domain is DAGVTQSPTHLIKTRGQQVTLRCSPISGHKSVSWYQQVLGQGPQFIFQYYEKEERGRGNFPDRFSARQFPNYSSELNVNALLLGDSALYLCASSLVEGSSTDTQYFGPGTRLTVL.

A few counts support this clonotype. The chain combines TRBV15 with TRBJ1-1; no clear D gene. Trimming cost V 0 bases and J 12 bases, with 11 bases left between them. The CDR3 covers 12 residues. CDR1 and CDR2 (germline): LNHNV, YYDKDF (reference sequence). This chain's CDR3 is CATSRDRGLTFF. DNA of the CDR3: TGTGCCACCAGCAGAGACCGGGGTTTAACTTTCTTT.

There are many counts of this clonotype. This chain links TRBV20-1 with TRBJ2-5; 12 positions match TRBD1. CDR1 DFQATT and CDR2 SNEGSKA come from the germline V gene (reference sequence). The CDR3 runs 15 residues. The V gene end was trimmed by 5 bases and the J gene end by 3 bases; junction bases not matched to a gene: 7. CDR3 residues: CSAGPGQGAEETQYF. In DNA form, the CDR3 reads TGCAGTGCTGGCCCGGGACAGGGGGCAGAAGAGACCCAGTACTTC.

This clonotype came up many times. The chain combines TRBV6-5 with TRBJ2-7; D unresolved. The CDR3 length is 14 residues. The germline CDR1 and CDR2 sequences are MNHEY and SVGAGI. Trimming pared 6 bases from V and 2 bases from J, leaving 14 bases between. The chain's CDR3 is CASRPDTWAYEQYF. The CDR3 DNA reads TGTGCCAGCAGGCCTGACACGTGGGCCTACGAGCAGTACTTC.

This clonotype was detected ten times or more. The CDR3 region has the DNA TGCGCCAGCAGTTCCGCCCTTCGCAACTCCTACGAGCAGTACTTC. As protein: CASSSALRNSYEQYF. This sequence joins TRBV4-3 and TRBJ2-7; D remains ambiguous. V was pared by 6 bases and J by 0 bases, with 15 bases between. The CDR3 spans 15 residues. The germline V gene encodes CDR1 LGHNA and CDR2 YSLEER.

This clonotype showed up many times. The rearrangement joins TRBV7-2 to TRBJ2-1, with D possibly being TRBD1 (6 bases). Between the trimmed V and J ends, which lost 1 base and 9 bases, there was a span of 13 bases. Germline assignment: CDR1 SGHTA and CDR2 FQGNSA. This CDR3 is built from 14 residues. The CDR3 DNA is TGTGCCAGCAGCTTAGTGTGGGGGCCGGGTGAGCAGTTCTTC. This encodes CASSLVWGPGEQFF.

The chain carries TRBV6-2 or TRBV6-3 and TRBJ2-1; D is perhaps TRBD2 (5 bases). This CDR3 contains 14 residues. Deletions cut 6 bases from V and 7 bases from J, with 16 bases between. Germline CDR1 MNHEY, CDR2 SVGEGT. CDR3 DNA: TGTGCCAGCAGAATAGACGCCGGACTGAATGAGCAGTTCTTC. Its protein is CASRIDAGLNEQFF.

In its sample, this clonotype was seen many times. The V call is TRBV4-2, the J call TRBJ1-4; a weak D match, TRBD1 (5 bases). Deletions cut 0 bases from V and 0 bases from J, with 14 bases between. Germline V gene data show CDR1 as LGHNA and CDR2 as YNFKEQ. The CDR3 contains 18 residues. Here the CDR3 reads CASSQDGRGAATNEKLFF. The CDR3 nucleotides are TGTGCCAGCAGCCAAGATGGGAGGGGCGCGGCAACTAATGAAAAACTGTTTTTT.

In this sample, this clonotype turned up many times. The rearrangement joins TRBV27 to TRBJ2-7, with D perhaps TRBD2 (6 bases). V lost 5 bases to trimming and J lost 3 bases, with 14 bases between them. The CDR3 contains 14 residues. From germline, CDR1 is MNHEY and CDR2 SMNVEV (reference sequence). The CDR3, as DNA: TGTGCCAGCAGTCCTGACGGGGGTTTCTACGAGCAGTACTTC. This codes for CASSPDGGFYEQYF.

This sequence joins TRBV6-1 and TRBJ2-2, with a weak D call TRBD1 (5 bases). V was trimmed by 3 bases and J by 4 bases, leaving 12 bases between them. This CDR3 is 15 amino acids long. Germline CDR1 reads MNHNS; CDR2 reads SASEGT. CDR3 bases: TGTGCCAGCAGTGAGGTCAGGGCTGGCACCGGGGAGCTGTTTTTT. It specifies CASSEVRAGTGELFF.

The rearrangement joins TRBV7-2 to TRBJ2-5; a weak D match, TRBD1 (5 bases). Trimming took 7 bases from V and 11 from J, leaving 23 bases between them. The CDR3 totals 14 residues. CDR1 is SGHTA, CDR2 FQGNSA, per germline. The CDR3 nucleotides are TGTGCCAGCACCACCGGCCAGGGCTACAATGAGCAGTACTTC. It codes for CASTTGQGYNEQYF. Using reference TRBV7-2 and TRBJ2-5 for the parts outside the CDR3, the full variable domain is GAGVSQSPSNKVTEKGKDVELRCDPISGHTALYWYRQSLGQGLEFLIYFQGNSAPDKSGLPSDRFSAERTGGSVSTLTIQRTQQEDSAVYLCASTTGQGYNEQYFGPGTRLLVL.

This clonotype was picked up many times. The chain couples TRBV20-1 to TRBJ2-3, with TRBD1 matching over 10 bases. The CDR3 loop spans 15 amino acids. The V and J ends lost 3 bases and 3 bases, in that order; junction bases with no gene match: 6. From germline, CDR1 is DFQATT and CDR2 SNEGSKA (reference sequence). The CDR3 loop is CSARETGGATDTQYF. CDR3 in DNA: TGCAGTGCTAGGGAGACAGGGGGCGCAACAGATACGCAGTATTTT.

The chain recombines TRBV20-1 with TRBJ1-5; D call uncertain. With 3 bases removed from V and 10 bases from J, the gap between germline ends came to 16 bases. The CDR3 extends over 13 amino acids. In germline, CDR1 is DFQATT, CDR2 SNEGSKA (reference sequence). For the CDR3, the DNA is TGCAGTGCTAGCGAGACAAGGGATCGACCCCAGCATTTT. Translated: CSASETRDRPQHF.

The chain has TRBV13 and TRBJ2-7; the D gene is possibly TRBD1 (5 bases). Germline-derived CDR1 and CDR2 are PRHDT and FYEKMQ (reference sequence). Trimming cost V 5 bases and J 2 bases, with 19 bases left between them. This CDR3 comprises 16 residues. This CDR3 reads CASSDPRQSMTYEQYF. In DNA form, the CDR3 reads TGTGCCAGCAGCGACCCTCGACAGTCAATGACCTACGAGCAGTACTTC.

This clonotype was detected a few times. The chain uses TRBV30 and TRBJ2-7, with D possibly being TRBD1 (6 bases). V was pared by 3 bases and J by 3 bases, with 6 bases between. Germline V gene data show CDR1 as GTSNPN and CDR2 as SVGIG (reference sequence). CDR3 length: 11 residues. The CDR3 spells CAWRQGYEQYF. As DNA, the CDR3 is TGTGCCTGGAGACAGGGCTACGAGCAGTACTTC.

In nucleotides, the CDR3 is TGTGCCAGCAGTTTATCTTGGACAGCTGAAAAACTGTTTTTT. As protein: CASSLSWTAEKLFF. The rearrangement uses TRBV27 and TRBJ1-4; the D gene is possibly TRBD1 (6 bases). Deletions cut 0 bases from V and 7 bases from J, with 9 bases between. Germline CDR1 MNHEY, CDR2 SMNVEV (reference sequence). This CDR3 region has 14 residues.

As regards this clonotype: Relative to the germline gene, one junction end is altered; a read error may explain this. The CDR3 DNA reads TGTGCCTGCAGCGGGCTACCGGGAACCAATGAGCAGTTCTTC. Translating it yields CACSGLPGTNEQFF. This chain joins TRBV5-6 and TRBJ2-1; TRBD2 might be the D (6 bases). This CDR3 has 14 residues. Germline V gene data show CDR1 as SGHDT and CDR2 as YYEEEE.

The chain carries TRBV24-1 and TRBJ2-3; D is unresolved. The germline gives CDR1 KGHDR, CDR2 SFDVKD. The CDR3 has 11 amino acids. The V and J ends lost 2 bases and 7 bases respectively, with 3 bases between them. CDR3: CATSDSNTQYF. The DNA of the CDR3 is TGTGCCACCAGTGATTCGAATACGCAGTATTTT.

The chain couples TRBV9 to TRBJ2-7, with TRBD1 matching 9 bases. The germline CDR1 and CDR2 sequences are SGDLS and YYNGEE. The V and J ends lost 4 bases and 6 bases, in that order; junction bases with no gene match: 8. The CDR3 extends over 14 amino acids. CDR3 sequence reads: CASSIGDRVGEQYF. CDR3 DNA: TGTGCCAGCAGCATCGGGGACAGGGTGGGCGAGCAGTACTTC. Full variable domain (outside the CDR3, taken from reference TRBV9 and TRBJ2-7): DSGVTQTPKHLITATGQRVTLRCSPRSGDLSVYWYQQSLDQGLQFLIQYYNGEERAKGNILERFSAQQFPDLHSELNLSSLELGDSALYFCASSIGDRVGEQYFGPGTRLTVT.

This clonotype occurred a few times. The gene calls are TRBV5-1 and TRBJ2-1, with unresolved D. CDR1 and CDR2 (germline): SGHRS, YFSETQ. The CDR3 is 14 amino acids. V lost 0 bases, J lost 7 bases, and 11 bases lay in between. The CDR3 sequence is CASSLGYRENEQFF. In DNA form, the CDR3 reads TGCGCCAGCAGCTTGGGGTACAGAGAGAATGAGCAGTTCTTC. The full variable domain, with the rest looked up from reference TRBV5-1 and TRBJ2-1, is KAGVTQTPRYLIKTRGQQVTLSCSPISGHRSVSWYQQTPGQGLQFLFEYFSETQRNKGNFPGRFSGRQFSNSRSEMNVSTLELGDSALYLCASSLGYRENEQFFGPGTRLTVL.

This clonotype was seen a handful of times. The CDR3: CASSVQSRDTQYF. The CDR3 DNA sequence: TGTGCCAGCAGTGTCCAGTCGCGGGATACGCAGTATTTT. The rearrangement uses TRBV27 and TRBJ2-3; no reliable D call. This CDR3 contains 13 residues. Trimming cost V 5 bases and J 6 bases, with 12 bases left between them. Germline CDR1 MNHEY, CDR2 SMNVEV (reference sequence).

The CDR3 loop is CSVPGTGPQETQYF. DNA of the CDR3: TGCAGCGTACCCGGGACAGGGCCCCAAGAGACCCAGTACTTC. V usage is TRBV29-1 and J usage is TRBJ2-5; 9 bases line up with TRBD1. Trimming removed 6 bases from V and 1 base from J; junction bases left unmatched: 6. Germline CDR1 reads SQVTM; CDR2 reads ANQGSEA. This CDR3 is built from 14 residues. Variable domain in full (rest from reference TRBV29-1 and TRBJ2-5): SAVISQKPSRDICQRGTSLTIQCQVDSQVTMMFWYRQQPGQSLTLIATANQGSEATYESGFVIDKFPISRPNLTFSTLTVSNMSPEDSSIYLCSVPGTGPQETQYFGPGTRLLVL.

This chain connects TRBV20-1 to TRBJ2-5, with 7 bases aligning to TRBD1. CDR1 and CDR2 from the germline V gene are DFQATT and SNEGSKA (reference sequence). CDR3 length: 13 amino acids. Losses at the gene ends were 5 bases for V and 3 bases for J; bases not matched to a gene: 6. CDR3 residues: CSASYDREETQYF. CDR3 DNA: TGCAGTGCTTCCTATGACAGGGAAGAGACCCAGTACTTC.

The V call is TRBV5-1, the J call TRBJ1-1, with unresolved D. From germline, CDR1 is SGHRS and CDR2 YFSETQ. The CDR3 loop spans 13 amino acids. Trimming shortened V by 0 bases and J by 5 bases, and 8 bases separated the two germline ends. The CDR3 loop reads CASSLDGRTEAFF. For the CDR3, the DNA is TGCGCCAGCAGCTTGGACGGGAGGACTGAAGCTTTCTTT. The entire variable domain, with the rest obtained from reference TRBV5-1 and TRBJ1-1, is as follows: KAGVTQTPRYLIKTRGQQVTLSCSPISGHRSVSWYQQTPGQGLQFLFEYFSETQRNKGNFPGRFSGRQFSNSRSEMNVSTLELGDSALYLCASSLDGRTEAFFGQGTRLTVV.

This clonotype has at least ten counts. This chain joins TRBV27 and TRBJ2-5, with 7 bases aligning to TRBD2. Trimming at V came to 6 bases and at J to 11 bases, leaving 9 bases not matched to a gene. Germline CDR1 reads MNHEY; CDR2 reads SMNVEV (reference sequence). The CDR3 has 12 amino acids. CDR3 region: CASSRSGNEQYF. CDR3 bases: TGTGCCAGCAGCCGGAGCGGGAATGAGCAGTACTTC.

Details on this clonotype: A read error may account for a junction end that differs from germline. The rearrangement joins TRBV6-1 to TRBJ2-6, with D hard to call. The CDR3 length is 14 residues. CDR1 and CDR2 from the germline V gene are MNHNS and SASEGT. The CDR3 DNA reads TGTACCAGCAGTCCCCGATATGGGGCCAACGTCCTGACTTTC. It encodes CTSSPRYGANVLTF.

This clonotype has a handful of counts. A much larger clonotype is one base distant, so this may be a read error. The chain is built from TRBV12-3 or TRBV12-4 and TRBJ2-4, with D possibly matching TRBD1 (5 bases). Trimming removed 1 base at V and 13 bases at J, with 17 bases between. The CDR3 extends over 14 amino acids. The CDR3 protein is CASSLGGLNNEQYF. Here the CDR3 DNA reads TGTGCCAGCAGTTTAGGGGGCCTGAACAATGAGCAGTACTTC.